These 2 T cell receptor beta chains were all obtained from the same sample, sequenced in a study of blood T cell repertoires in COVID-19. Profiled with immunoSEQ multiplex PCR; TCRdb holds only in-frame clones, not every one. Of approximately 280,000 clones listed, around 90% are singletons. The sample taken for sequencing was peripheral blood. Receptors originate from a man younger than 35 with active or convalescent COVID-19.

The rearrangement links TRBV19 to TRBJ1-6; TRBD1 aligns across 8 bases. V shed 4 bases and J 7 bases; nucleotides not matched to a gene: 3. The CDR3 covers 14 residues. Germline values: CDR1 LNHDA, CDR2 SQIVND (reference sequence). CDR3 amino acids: CASSTGQGNSPLHF. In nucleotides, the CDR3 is TGTGCCAGTAGTACAGGACAGGGCAATTCACCCCTCCACTTT.

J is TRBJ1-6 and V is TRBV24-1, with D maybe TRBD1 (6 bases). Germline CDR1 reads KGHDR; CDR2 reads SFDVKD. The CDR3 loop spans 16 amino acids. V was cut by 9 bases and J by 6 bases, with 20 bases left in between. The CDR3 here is CATRTRGTPFNSPLHF. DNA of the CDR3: TGTGCCACCCGGACCAGGGGTACACCCTTTAATTCACCCCTCCACTTT.